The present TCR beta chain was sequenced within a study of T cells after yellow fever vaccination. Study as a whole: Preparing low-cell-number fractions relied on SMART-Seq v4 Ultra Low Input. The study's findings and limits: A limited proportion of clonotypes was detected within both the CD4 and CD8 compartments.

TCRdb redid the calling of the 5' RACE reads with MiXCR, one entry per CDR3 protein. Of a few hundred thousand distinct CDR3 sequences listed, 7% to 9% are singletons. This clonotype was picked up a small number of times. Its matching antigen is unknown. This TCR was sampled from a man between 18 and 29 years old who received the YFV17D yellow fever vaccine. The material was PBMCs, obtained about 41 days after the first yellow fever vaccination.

CDR3 protein: CASSPDRVVGNEQFF. The CDR3 region has the DNA TGCGCCAGCAGCCCGGACAGGGTCGTCGGTAATGAGCAGTTCTTC. The gene calls are TRBV5-1 and TRBJ2-1; TRBD1 matches at 8 bases. The V segment lost 4 bases and the J segment 7 bases; nucleotides outside the gene matches: 10. Per germline, CDR1 SGHRS and CDR2 YFSETQ. The CDR3 totals 15 residues.